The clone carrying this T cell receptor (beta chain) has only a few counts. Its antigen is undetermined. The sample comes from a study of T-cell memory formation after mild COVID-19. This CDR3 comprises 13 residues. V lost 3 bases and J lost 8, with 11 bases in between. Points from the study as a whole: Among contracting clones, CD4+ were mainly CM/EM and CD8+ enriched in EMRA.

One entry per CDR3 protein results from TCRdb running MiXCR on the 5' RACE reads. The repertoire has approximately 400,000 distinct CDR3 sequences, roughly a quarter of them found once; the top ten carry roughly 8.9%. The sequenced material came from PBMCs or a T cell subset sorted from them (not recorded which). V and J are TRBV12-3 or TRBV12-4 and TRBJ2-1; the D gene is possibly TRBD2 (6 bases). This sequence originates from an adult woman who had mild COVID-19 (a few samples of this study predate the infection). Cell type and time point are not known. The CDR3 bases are TGTGCCAGCAGTTTCTTTTGGGGGGATGAGCAGTTCTTC. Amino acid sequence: CASSFFWGDEQFF.